This T cell receptor (beta chain) was retrieved from a study of beta chain features in type 1 diabetes. The isolated RNA, all of it, was reverse transcribed, so expressed TCRB transcripts were what got sequenced. The repertoire was sequenced with immunoSEQ multiplex PCR; TCRdb's copy has only in-frame clones and lacks some. This table has 600,000 to 700,000 clones, around 15% appearing once. This clone was counted a few times. No antigen is known for it. This same CDR3 is encoded by further DNA sequences in the sample. Study findings and constraints: Within each of all four CD4+ subsets, Type 1 diabetes patients had TCRB CDR3s that were moderately but significantly shorter. There were fewer insertions and more deletions at the VDJ junctions of type 1 diabetes patients.

This sequence was found in a man younger than 35 with type 1 diabetes. Specimen: naive CD4+ T cells from blood.

The CDR3 DNA reads TGTGCCAGTAGTATAGGGGCAAACTATGGCTACACCTTC. Protein sequence: CASSIGANYGYTF. J is TRBJ1-2 and V is TRBV19; D gene uncertain. Germline values: CDR1 LNHDA, CDR2 SQIVND (reference sequence). V dropped 1 base and J dropped 2 bases, with 5 bases sitting between them. This CDR3 comprises 13 residues.